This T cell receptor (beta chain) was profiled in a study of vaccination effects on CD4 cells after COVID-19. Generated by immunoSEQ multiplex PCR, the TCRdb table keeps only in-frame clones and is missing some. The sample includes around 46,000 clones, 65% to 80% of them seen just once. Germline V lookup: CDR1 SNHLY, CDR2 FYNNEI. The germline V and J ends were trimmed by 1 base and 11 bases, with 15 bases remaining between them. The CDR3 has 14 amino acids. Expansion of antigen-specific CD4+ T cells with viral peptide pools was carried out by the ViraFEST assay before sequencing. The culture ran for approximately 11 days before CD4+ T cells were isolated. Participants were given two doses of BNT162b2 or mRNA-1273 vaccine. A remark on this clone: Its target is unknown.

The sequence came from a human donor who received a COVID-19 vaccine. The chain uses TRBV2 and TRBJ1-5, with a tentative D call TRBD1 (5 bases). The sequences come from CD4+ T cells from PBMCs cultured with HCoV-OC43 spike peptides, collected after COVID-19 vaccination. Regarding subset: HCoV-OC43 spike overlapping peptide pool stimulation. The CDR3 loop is CASSEDSGAPTQHF. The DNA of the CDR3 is TGTGCCAGCAGTGAAGATTCCGGGGCCCCTACCCAGCATTTT.